The present T cell receptor (beta chain) was sequenced within a study of OX40 agonist ivuxolimab in advanced cancers. Study-wide background: Across the patients, intravenous ivuxolimab was delivered every 2 weeks at 0.01 to 10 mg/kg. Study-level results: Clonal expansion by week 6 occurred in CD4+ and CD8+ blood T cells (at 0.1 to 3.0 mg/kg). On average, CD8+ T cells had more expanded clones than CD4+.

TCRdb's table, derived via immunoSEQ multiplex PCR, lists solely in-frame clones and lacks some. The sample has 29,000 or so clones, about nine tenths seen once. Trimming took 4 bases from V and 0 from J; bases not matched to a gene: 8. Germline V gene sequence: CDR1 MDHEN, CDR2 SYDVKM. The CDR3 consists of 17 residues. About this clone itself: Its antigen is not known.

This sequence originates from an adult with an advanced solid tumor such as melanoma, head and neck, liver or kidney cancer. This sequence joins TRBV28 and TRBJ2-3; 9 nucleotides agree with TRBD2. This material consisted of CD4+ or CD8+ T cells sorted from blood, taken in a trial of the OX40 agonist ivuxolimab. CDR3 DNA sequence: TGTGCCAGCAGTTGGGCGGGAGGGATGCTTAGCACAGATACGCAGTATTTT. It yields the protein CASSWAGGMLSTDTQYF.